This T cell receptor beta chain stems from a study of shared clonotypes between healthy human individuals. Whole-study findings and limits: Depth was large, yet rarefaction showed that sorted-subset sequencing was incomplete. Roughly 5% of naive CD4 clonotypes were common to a few donors.

The CDR3 is 16 amino acids. The germline gives CDR1 LGHNA, CDR2 YNFKEQ. The V end lost 0 bases, the J end lost 0 bases, and 9 bases lay between the germline ends. Naive CD8 cells lacked CD45RO, underwent positive selection for CCR7 and left out terminally differentiated effector memory CD45RA+ cells. When replicate PCRs were run on sorted subsets, they used around 200 ng DNA, 28,000 or so T cell genomes. Clones were read by immunoSEQ multiplex PCR, and TCRdb kept only the in-frame ones, dropping some. Here the sample spans some 2,000,000 clones, around 96% being singletons. As regards this clone: Its antigen remains unidentified.

The chain uses TRBV4-2 and TRBJ2-1; D is unclear. Sequencing input: naive CD8+ T cells sorted from blood. The clonotype comes from a man aged 18 to 29 in good health. DNA of the CDR3: TGTGCCAGCAGCCAAGAAACGGCTTCCTCCTACAATGAGCAGTTCTTC. Encoded protein: CASSQETASSYNEQFF.